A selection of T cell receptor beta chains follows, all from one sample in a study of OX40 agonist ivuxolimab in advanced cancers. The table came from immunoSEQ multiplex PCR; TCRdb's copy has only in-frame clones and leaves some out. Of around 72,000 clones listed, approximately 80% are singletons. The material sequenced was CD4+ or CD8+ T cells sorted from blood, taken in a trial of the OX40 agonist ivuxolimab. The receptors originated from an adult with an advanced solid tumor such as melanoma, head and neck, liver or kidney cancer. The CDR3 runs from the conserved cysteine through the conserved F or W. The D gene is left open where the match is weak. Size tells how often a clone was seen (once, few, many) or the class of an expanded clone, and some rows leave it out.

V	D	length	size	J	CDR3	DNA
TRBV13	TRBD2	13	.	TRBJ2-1	CASGIAGGHEQFF	TGTGCCAGCGGAATAGCGGGAGGTCATGAGCAGTTCTTC
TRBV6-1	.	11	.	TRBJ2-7	CASSAGGRQYF	TGTGCCAGCAGTGCCGGGGGAAGGCAGTACTTC
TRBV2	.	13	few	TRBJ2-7	CASSADRSYEQYF	TGTGCCAGCAGCGCTGACCGCTCCTACGAGCAGTACTTC
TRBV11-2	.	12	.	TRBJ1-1	CASSPGAGEAFF	TGTGCCAGCAGCCCTGGGGCGGGGGAAGCTTTCTTT
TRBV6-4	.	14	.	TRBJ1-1	CASSYQIPNTEAFF	TGTGCCAGCAGTTACCAAATCCCGAACACTGAAGCTTTCTTT
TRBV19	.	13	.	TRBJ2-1	CASSPRGNNEQFF	TGTGCCAGTAGTCCCCGTGGGAACAATGAGCAGTTCTTC
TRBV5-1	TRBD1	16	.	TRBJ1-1	CASSLRPTGEGTEAFF	TGCGCCAGCAGCTTGCGGCCTACAGGGGAGGGAACTGAAGCTTTCTTT
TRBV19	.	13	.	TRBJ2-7	CASSIGRNYEQYF	TGTGCCAGTAGTATAGGCCGAAACTACGAGCAGTACTTC
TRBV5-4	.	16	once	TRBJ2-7	CASSPGGTGSSYEQYF	TGTGCCAGCAGCCCGGGGGGGACAGGGAGCTCCTACGAGCAGTACTTC
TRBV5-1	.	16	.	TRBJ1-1	CASRPTHGGGRTEAFF	TGCGCCAGCAGACCCACGCATGGCGGGGGGCGTACTGAAGCTTTCTTT
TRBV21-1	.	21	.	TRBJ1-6	CASSTFPGQLSLSSYNSPLHF	TGTGCCAGCAGCACCTTCCCGGGACAGTTATCCTTAAGCTCCTATAATTCACCCCTCCACTTT
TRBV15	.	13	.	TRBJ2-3	CATSRAGQDTQYF	TGTGCCACCAGCAGAGCGGGACAAGATACGCAGTATTTT
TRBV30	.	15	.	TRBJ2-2	CAWSGGTTNTGELFF	TGTGCCTGGAGTGGGGGGACAACGAACACCGGGGAGCTGTTTTTT
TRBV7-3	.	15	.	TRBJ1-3	CASSLIPGTGNTIYF	TGTGCCAGCAGCTTAATACCAGGGACTGGAAACACCATATATTTT
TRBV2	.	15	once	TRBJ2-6	CASSGRGTGANVLTF	TGTGCCAGCAGTGGAAGGGGGACTGGGGCCAACGTCCTGACTTTC
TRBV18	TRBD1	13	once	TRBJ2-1	CASSLRGQDEQFF	TGTGCCAGCTCGCTGAGGGGGCAGGATGAGCAGTTCTTC
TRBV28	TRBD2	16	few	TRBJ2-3	CASSPLGGGAKDTQYF	TGTGCCAGCAGTCCCCTTGGCGGGGGGGCCAAAGATACGCAGTATTTT
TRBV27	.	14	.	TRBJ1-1	CASSLAGATGEAFF	TGTGCCAGCAGTTTAGCAGGGGCGACCGGTGAAGCTTTCTTT
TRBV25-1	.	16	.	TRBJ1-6	CASSFRTVADNSPLHF	TGTGCCAGCAGTTTCCGGACAGTGGCTGATAATTCACCCCTCCACTTT
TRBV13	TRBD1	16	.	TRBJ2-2	CASSLRQGRRTGELFF	TGTGCCAGCAGCCTGCGACAGGGGCGGCGCACCGGGGAGCTGTTTTTT
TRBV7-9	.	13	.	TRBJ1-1	CASMMRIDTEAFF	TGTGCCAGCATGATGCGGATCGACACTGAAGCTTTCTTT
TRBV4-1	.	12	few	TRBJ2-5	CASSQKTETQYF	TGCGCCAGCAGCCAAAAGACGGAGACCCAGTACTTC
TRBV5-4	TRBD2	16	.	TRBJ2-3	CASTIRAGASTDTQYF	TGTGCCAGTACTATCCGAGCGGGGGCTAGCACAGATACGCAGTATTTT
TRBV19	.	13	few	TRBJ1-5	CASSEGFTQPQHF	TGTGCCAGTAGTGAAGGGTTCACTCAGCCCCAGCATTTT
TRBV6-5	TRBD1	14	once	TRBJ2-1	CASSNPNRGNEQFF	TGTGCCAGCAGTAATCCGAACAGGGGCAATGAGCAGTTCTTC
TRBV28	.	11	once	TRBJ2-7	CASRGNGEQYF	TGTGCCAGCAGGGGTAACGGCGAGCAGTACTTC
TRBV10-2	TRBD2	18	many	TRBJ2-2	CASSAGGIGLAGYRELFF	TGCGCCAGCAGCGCAGGGGGTATCGGACTAGCGGGGTACAGGGAGCTGTTTTTT
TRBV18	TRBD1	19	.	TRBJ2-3	CASSLLLGQGSAGTDTQYF	TGTGCCAGCTCGCTCCTGTTGGGACAGGGGAGTGCTGGCACAGATACGCAGTATTTT
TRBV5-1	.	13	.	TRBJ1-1	CASSSLLDTEAFF	TGCGCCAGCAGCTCACTTTTGGACACTGAAGCTTTCTTT
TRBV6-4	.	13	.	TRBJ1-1	CASSPILATEAFF	TGTGCCAGCAGTCCCATATTAGCCACTGAAGCTTTCTTT
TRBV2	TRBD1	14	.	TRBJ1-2	CASSPGTGNYGYTF	TGTGCCAGCAGTCCCGGGACAGGGAACTATGGCTACACCTTC
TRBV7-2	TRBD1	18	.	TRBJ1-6	CASRAGTGGPSSPSPLHF	TGTGCCAGCAGGGCCGGGACAGGGGGCCCAAGTTCTCCTTCACCCCTCCACTTT
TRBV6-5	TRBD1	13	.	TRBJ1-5	CASSQGGGQPQHF	TGTGCCAGCAGCCAAGGGGGCGGGCAGCCCCAGCATTTT
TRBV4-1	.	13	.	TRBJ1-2	CASSQVEDYGYTF	TGCGCCAGCAGCCAAGTTGAGGACTATGGCTACACCTTC
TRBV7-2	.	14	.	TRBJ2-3	CASSETASTDTQYF	TGTGCCAGCAGCGAGACCGCTAGCACAGATACGCAGTATTTT
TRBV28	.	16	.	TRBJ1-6	CASVAPGALTYSPLHF	TGTGCCAGCGTTGCCCCCGGGGCGCTTACTTATTCACCCCTCCACTTT
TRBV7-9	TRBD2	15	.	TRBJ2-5	CASSRGLAGQETQYF	TGTGCCAGCAGCCGGGGACTAGCGGGCCAAGAGACCCAGTACTTC
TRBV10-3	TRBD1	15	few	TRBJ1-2	CAISVGDRPRTGYTF	TGTGCCATCAGTGTGGGGGACAGGCCACGGACGGGCTACACCTTC
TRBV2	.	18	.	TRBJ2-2	CASRTTVGRQRATGELFF	TGTGCCAGCAGAACGACTGTTGGACGGCAGCGGGCCACCGGGGAGCTGTTTTTT
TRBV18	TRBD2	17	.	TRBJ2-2	CASSPLTSGINTGELFF	TGTGCCAGCTCACCGCTGACTAGCGGGATAAACACCGGGGAGCTGTTTTTT
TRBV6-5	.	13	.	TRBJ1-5	CASSEGWDQPQHF	TGTGCCAGCAGTGAAGGTTGGGATCAGCCCCAGCATTTT
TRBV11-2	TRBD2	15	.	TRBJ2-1	CASSLAGGRVNEQFF	TGTGCCAGCAGCCTAGCGGGGGGGCGTGTCAATGAGCAGTTCTTC
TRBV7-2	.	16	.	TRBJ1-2	CASSLDTGRANYGYTF	TGTGCCAGCAGCTTAGATACAGGGAGAGCTAACTATGGCTACACCTTC
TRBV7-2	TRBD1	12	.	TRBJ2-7	CASSLAGDRILF	TGTGCCAGCAGCTTAGCGGGGGACAGGATCCTTTTC
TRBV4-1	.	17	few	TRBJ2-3	CASSHVGRDAGGDTQYF	TGCGCCAGCAGCCATGTGGGCCGAGACGCTGGTGGAGATACGCAGTATTTT
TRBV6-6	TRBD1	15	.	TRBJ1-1	CASSYSQGGDTEAFF	TGTGCCAGCAGTTACTCGCAGGGGGGGGACACTGAAGCTTTCTTT
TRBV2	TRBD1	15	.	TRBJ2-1	CASSETGISYNEQFF	TGTGCCAGCAGTGAGACAGGGATCTCCTACAATGAGCAGTTCTTC
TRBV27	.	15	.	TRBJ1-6	CASSPPQSYNSPLHF	TGTGCCAGCAGTCCCCCACAGAGTTATAATTCACCCCTCCACTTT
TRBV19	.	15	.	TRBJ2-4	CASSIRVTAKNIQYF	TGTGCCAGTAGTATAAGGGTGACGGCCAAAAACATTCAGTACTTC
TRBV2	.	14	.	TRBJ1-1	CASSDGMGDTEAFF	TGTGCCAGCAGTGATGGTATGGGGGACACTGAAGCTTTCTTT
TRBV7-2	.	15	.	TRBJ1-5	CASSFVGDSNQPQHF	TGTGCCAGCAGCTTTGTAGGGGACAGCAATCAGCCCCAGCATTTT
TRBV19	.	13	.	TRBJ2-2	CASSRRGAQELFF	TGTGCCAGTAGTCGCCGGGGGGCCCAGGAGCTGTTTTTT